This T cell receptor (beta chain) was sequenced in a study of PD-1 blockade in classical Hodgkin lymphoma. Losses at the gene ends were 7 bases for V and 6 bases for J; bases not matched to a gene: 8. Germline assignment: CDR1 MNHNS and CDR2 SASEGT. This CDR3 region has 14 residues. The table came from immunoSEQ multiplex PCR; TCRdb's copy has only in-frame clones and leaves some out. This sample has around 91,000 clones, with roughly four fifths found just once. Whole-study findings and limits: Differences between repertoires have undefined causes, possibly disease activity or prior therapy. Complete responders possessed baseline diversity comparable to newly diagnosed patients.

Patients all relapsed after autologous stem cell transplantation, and there was variation in brentuximab vedotin exposure. Details on this clone: Its antigen is unknown.

The starting material was peripheral blood mononuclear cells (PBMCs), obtained before the second cycle of nivolumab. This chain links TRBV6-1 with TRBJ1-5, with 8 bases identical to TRBD1. This sequence originates from a human donor with classical Hodgkin lymphoma. The CDR3 DNA follows: TGTGCCAGCACCTTCCCAGGGGGCGGTCAGCCCCAGCATTTT. It encodes CASTFPGGGQPQHF.